One sample yielded the 12 T cell receptor beta chains listed below, sequenced in a study of T cells in Graves' hyperthyroidism and ophthalmopathy. TCR beta CDR3 region amplification was performed from RNA transcripts. HTBI primers were used for first-round RT-PCR of the TCR CDR3. TCRdb fed the multiplex PCR reads into MiXCR, producing one record per CDR3 protein. The data hold about 210,000 distinct CDR3 sequences, with approximately 17% observed a single time. Sequencing used blood. The receptors shown here come from a man aged 50-59 years with Graves' hyperthyroidism.

Many counts were recorded for this clonotype. The chain recombines TRBV6-1 with TRBJ2-7; D is unclear. Germline CDR1 reads MNHNS; CDR2 reads SASEGT. CDR3 length: 14 amino acids. V lost 4 bases, J lost 2 bases, and 12 bases lay in between. The CDR3 DNA reads as TGTGCCAGCAGTGGGCCTCCCCGTACCTACGAGCAGTACTTC. As protein: CASSGPPRTYEQYF.

In this sample, this clonotype turned up many times. The gene calls are TRBV29-1 and TRBJ2-7; perhaps TRBD1 as D (5 bases). V was clipped by 7 bases and J by 2 bases, with 15 bases between them. The CDR3 sequence is 13 residues long. Germline assignment: CDR1 SQVTM and CDR2 ANQGSEA. The CDR3 DNA follows: TGCAGCGCCAGTGGCAGGGCAACCTACGAGCAGTACTTC. Protein product: CSASGRATYEQYF.

The V call is TRBV6-2 or TRBV6-3, the J call TRBJ2-1; D might be TRBD1 (5 bases). Germline V gene data show CDR1 as MNHEY and CDR2 as SVGEGT. V lost 8 bases, J lost 3 bases, and 14 bases lay in between. This CDR3 spans 14 amino acids. The CDR3: CASRHGQGYNEQFF. CDR3 nucleotide sequence: TGTGCCAGCCGTCACGGGCAGGGCTACAATGAGCAGTTCTTC.

This clonotype has a handful of counts. V and J are TRBV9 and TRBJ2-3; perhaps TRBD2 as D (6 bases). Trimming stripped 2 bases from V and 0 bases from J, with 13 bases between. The V gene's germline CDR1 is SGDLS and CDR2 YYNGEE. The CDR3 totals 16 residues. The DNA of the CDR3 is TGTGCCAGCAGCGTCTCCCTAGCGACTAGCACAGATACGCAGTATTTT. Its protein is CASSVSLATSTDTQYF.

This clonotype showed up many times. The V and J genes are TRBV7-8 and TRBJ2-1; 8 nucleotides match TRBD1. The CDR3 runs to 15 residues. Germline trimming cut 5 bases from V and 3 bases from J; bases unmatched to any gene: 6. Germline CDR1 is SGHVS and CDR2 is FQNEAQ. Written as DNA, the CDR3 is TGTGCCAGCAGCCCACGGACAGGGAACTACAATGAGCAGTTCTTC. Amino acids: CASSPRTGNYNEQFF.

This clonotype was counted between two and nine times. The chain combines TRBV12-3 or TRBV12-4 with TRBJ1-5; tentatively, D is TRBD1 (5 bases). The CDR3 length is 16 residues. V was cut by 3 bases and J by 0 bases, with 12 bases left in between. This CDR3 is CASSFGGIHSNQPQHF. In nucleotides, the CDR3 is TGTGCCAGCAGTTTCGGGGGGATTCATAGCAATCAGCCCCAGCATTTT.

The rearrangement links TRBV27 to TRBJ2-7, with D perhaps TRBD1 (5 bases). The CDR3 has 13 residues. CDR1 and CDR2 from the germline V gene are MNHEY and SMNVEV (reference sequence). Trimming removed 4 bases from V and 2 bases from J, with 9 bases in between. CDR3 bases: TGTGCCAGCAGTTGGGGCAATGCCTACGAGCAGTACTTC. Its translation is CASSWGNAYEQYF.

This clonotype was detected ten times or more. This sequence joins TRBV18 and TRBJ2-1; 8 nucleotides align to TRBD2. The V gene end was trimmed by 4 bases and the J gene end by 9 bases; junction bases not matched to a gene: 8. Germline CDR1 reads KGHSH; CDR2 reads LQKENI. The CDR3 extends over 14 amino acids. DNA for the CDR3: TGTGCCAGCTCACGCAGCGGGGGAGGGATTGAGCAGTTCTTC. It is translated as CASSRSGGGIEQFF.

The rearrangement uses TRBV6-2 or TRBV6-3 and TRBJ2-2; no definite D call. CDR3 length equals 12 residues. Trimming left V 7 bases short and J 3 bases short, with 6 bases between. Germline V gene data show CDR1 as MNHEY and CDR2 as SVGEGT. The CDR3 here is CASKTDTGELFF. The CDR3 nucleotides are TGTGCCAGCAAAACAGACACCGGGGAGCTGTTTTTT.

This clonotype was recorded many times. The chain links TRBV24-1 to TRBJ2-5; 7 nucleotides match TRBD1. There are 14 residues in the CDR3. V shed 4 bases, J shed 2 bases, and the junction held 3 bases outside the gene matches. Germline CDR1 reads KGHDR; CDR2 reads SFDVKD. The CDR3 region has the DNA TGTGCCACCAGTGAGCCAGGGGGACAAGAGACCCAGTACTTC. Translating it yields CATSEPGGQETQYF.

This clonotype was observed at least ten times. CDR3 sequence reads: CASSPSGYGYTF. CDR3 sequence (DNA): TGTGCCAGCTCACCCTCCGGCTATGGCTACACCTTC. This rearrangement joins TRBV18 to TRBJ1-2; D uncertain. With 3 bases removed from V and 4 bases from J, the gap between germline ends came to 6 bases. Germline lookup yields CDR1 KGHSH and CDR2 LQKENI. The length of the CDR3 is 12 residues.

The table lists this clonotype with many counts. One junction end does not reproduce the germline sequence, and a read error may be involved. The genes are TRBV18 and TRBJ2-1; 8 nucleotides match TRBD1. This CDR3 has 18 residues. From germline, CDR1 is KGHSH and CDR2 LQKENI. The CDR3 bases are TGTGCCAGCTCACCACTCGGCAGGGGGCAATCCTCCTCCAATGAGCAGTTCTTC. Residues: CASSPLGRGQSSSNEQFF.